The clone carrying this T cell receptor beta chain was seen ten or more times. Its antigen remains unknown. These data originate in a study of identical twins. Study outcomes and limitations: Weaker excess twin sharing was seen among beta out-of-frame sequences. With monozygotic twins, out-of-frame TCR alpha sharing exceeded what models estimated. A cross-sectional statistical analysis, not follow-up of the same donors, supported the conclusions. Insertion counts were lower in abundant cord blood beta clonotypes, a trend that memory repertoires did not show.

A single record per CDR3 protein comes from TCRdb applying MiXCR to the 5' RACE reads. The sample has around 370,000 distinct CDR3 sequences; about 10% are singletons. The CDR3 totals 15 residues. Germline loops: CDR1 DFQATT, CDR2 SNEGSKA (reference sequence). Unmatched junction bases numbered 11, after V lost 2 bases and J lost 8 bases. This TCR was recovered from a woman between 50 and 59 years old in good health. The J gene is TRBJ2-4, the V gene TRBV20-1; 8 bases align to TRBD2. Sequencing was carried out using naive T cells sorted from blood. The CDR3 here is CSARWVWAGGDIQYF. CDR3 in DNA: TGCAGTGCTAGATGGGTGTGGGCCGGGGGGGACATTCAGTACTTC.